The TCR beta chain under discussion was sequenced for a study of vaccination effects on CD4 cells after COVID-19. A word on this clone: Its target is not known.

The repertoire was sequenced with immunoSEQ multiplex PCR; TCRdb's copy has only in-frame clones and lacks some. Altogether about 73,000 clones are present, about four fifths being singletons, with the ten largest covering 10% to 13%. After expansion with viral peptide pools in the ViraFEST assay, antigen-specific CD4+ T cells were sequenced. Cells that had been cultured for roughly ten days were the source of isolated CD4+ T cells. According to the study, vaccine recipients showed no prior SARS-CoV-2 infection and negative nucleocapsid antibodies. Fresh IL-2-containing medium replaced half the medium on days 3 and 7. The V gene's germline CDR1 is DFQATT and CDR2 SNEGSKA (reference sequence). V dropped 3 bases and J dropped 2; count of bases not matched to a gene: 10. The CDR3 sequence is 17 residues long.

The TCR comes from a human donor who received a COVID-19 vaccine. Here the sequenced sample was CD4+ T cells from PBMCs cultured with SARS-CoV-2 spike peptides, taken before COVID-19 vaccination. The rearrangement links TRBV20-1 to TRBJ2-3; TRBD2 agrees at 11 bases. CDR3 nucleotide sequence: TGCAGTGCTAGTAGTCCCCGACTAGCGGGGCCCACAGATACGCAGTATTTT. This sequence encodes CSASSPRLAGPTDTQYF.